The rows below give T cell receptor beta chains drawn from one sample of a study of blood T cell repertoires in COVID-19. Only in-frame clones appear in the TCRdb table, and some are missing; sequencing was by immunoSEQ multiplex PCR. Here the sample spans almost 200,000 clones, about nine tenths being singletons. Sequencing was performed on peripheral blood. The receptor source for this set is a woman aged 70-85 years with acute or convalescent COVID-19. Both conserved end residues are part of each CDR3.

TRBJ1-5,TRBV5-1,CASSSGSNSNQPQHF
TRBJ1-5,TRBV5-1,CASSSGQGNQPQHF
TRBJ2-1,TRBV10-2,CASRAPTSGGANEQFF
TRBJ1-4,TRBV25-1,CASSDGGAGPNEKLFF
TRBJ1-1,TRBV5-1,CASSLESGVGTEAFF
TRBJ2-5,TRBV7-2,CASSLAAGVVETQYF
TRBJ2-1,TRBV7-3,CASSPGTGNEQFF
TRBJ2-7,TRBV27,CASSSSLSYEQYF
TRBJ1-1,TRBV7-8,CASSLLQGRDEAFF
TRBJ2-1,TRBV5-5,CASSLEGGRAMEQFF
TRBJ2-2,TRBV5-1,CASSDPGTGTTGELFF
TRBJ1-1,TRBV30,CAWDRVSFGNTEAFF
TRBJ1-4,TRBV5-1,CASSGTGRTNEKLFF
TRBJ2-5,TRBV18,CASSLQGIQETQYF
TRBJ2-2,TRBV2,CASSEEAGAVGELFF
TRBJ1-4,TRBV11-2,CASSPMGGSLLEKLFF
TRBJ1-1,TRBV19,CASTLTLNTEAFF